This is a list of T cell receptor beta chains from one sample in a study of somatic mutations in cytotoxic T cells in rheumatoid arthritis. Generated by immunoSEQ multiplex PCR, the TCRdb table keeps only in-frame clones and is missing some. The sample yields about 15,000 clones, 70% to 75% seen once. The material sequenced was CD8+ T cells sorted from blood. The receptors shown here come from an adult with rheumatoid arthritis. Each CDR3 is given with its conserved first and last residue. D genes are given only for firm matches. Clone size is given for some rows only: seen once, a few or many times, or a class if the clone is expanded.

clone_size: once; j_call: TRBJ2-5; d_call: NA; v_call: TRBV6-5; cdr3_aa: CASSYDQETQYF; cdr3_nt: TGTGCCAGCAGTTACGACCAAGAGACCCAGTACTTC
clone_size: NA; j_call: TRBJ2-1; d_call: NA; v_call: TRBV27; cdr3_aa: CASSDLGRNYNEQFF; cdr3_nt: TGTGCCAGCAGCGACTTGGGACGGAACTACAATGAGCAGTTCTTC
clone_size: NA; j_call: TRBJ1-2; d_call: TRBD1; v_call: TRBV19; cdr3_aa: CASSFSTGVYGYTF; cdr3_nt: TGTGCCAGTAGTTTCTCGACAGGGGTCTATGGCTACACCTTC
clone_size: NA; j_call: TRBJ2-7; d_call: TRBD1; v_call: TRBV5-1; cdr3_aa: CASSLGQGVYYEQYF; cdr3_nt: TGCGCCAGCAGCTTAGGACAGGGGGTGTACTACGAGCAGTACTTC
clone_size: NA; j_call: TRBJ2-7; d_call: TRBD1; v_call: TRBV5-1; cdr3_aa: CASMEDRGPNEQYF; cdr3_nt: TGCGCCAGCATGGAGGACAGGGGGCCAAACGAGCAGTACTTC
clone_size: NA; j_call: TRBJ2-2; d_call: NA; v_call: TRBV19; cdr3_aa: CASTGTWNGELFF; cdr3_nt: TGTGCCAGCACCGGGACTTGGAACGGGGAGCTGTTTTTT
clone_size: NA; j_call: TRBJ2-1; d_call: TRBD2; v_call: TRBV19; cdr3_aa: CASKAGNYNEQFF; cdr3_nt: TGTGCCAGTAAAGCGGGGAACTACAATGAGCAGTTCTTC
clone_size: NA; j_call: TRBJ1-2; d_call: NA; v_call: TRBV4-1; cdr3_aa: CASSQGWDGYTF; cdr3_nt: TGCGCCAGCAGCCAAGGATGGGATGGCTACACCTTC
clone_size: few; j_call: TRBJ2-1; d_call: TRBD2; v_call: TRBV19; cdr3_aa: CASSISAGLQFF; cdr3_nt: TGTGCCAGTAGTATTTCAGCGGGATTGCAGTTCTTC
clone_size: few; j_call: TRBJ1-1; d_call: NA; v_call: TRBV7-9; cdr3_aa: CASSLMYTEAFF; cdr3_nt: TGTGCCAGCAGCTTAATGTACACTGAAGCTTTCTTT
clone_size: NA; j_call: TRBJ2-1; d_call: TRBD2; v_call: TRBV7-9; cdr3_aa: CASSPPGTSGNEQFF; cdr3_nt: TGTGCCAGCAGCCCCCCCGGGACTAGCGGGAATGAGCAGTTCTTC
clone_size: NA; j_call: TRBJ2-7; d_call: NA; v_call: TRBV6-5; cdr3_aa: CASSWGEGYEQYF; cdr3_nt: TGTGCCAGCAGTTGGGGAGAGGGCTACGAGCAGTACTTC
clone_size: NA; j_call: TRBJ1-2; d_call: TRBD1; v_call: TRBV2; cdr3_aa: CASSGTNPGTGYGYTF; cdr3_nt: TGTGCCAGCAGTGGAACTAACCCCGGGACAGGCTATGGCTACACCTTC
clone_size: NA; j_call: TRBJ2-3; d_call: TRBD2; v_call: TRBV7-6; cdr3_aa: CASSLATAKASGGPSDTQYF; cdr3_nt: TGTGCCAGCAGCTTAGCGACAGCCAAAGCTAGCGGGGGCCCGTCAGATACGCAGTATTTT
clone_size: NA; j_call: TRBJ2-7; d_call: NA; v_call: TRBV4-1; cdr3_aa: CASSPTSGYEQYF; cdr3_nt: TGCGCCAGCAGCCCCACCTCCGGGTACGAGCAGTACTTC
clone_size: NA; j_call: TRBJ2-7; d_call: TRBD1; v_call: TRBV5-6; cdr3_aa: CASSLPGQGEISSYEQYF; cdr3_nt: TGTGCCAGCAGCTTGCCGGGACAGGGGGAGATAAGCTCCTACGAGCAGTACTTC
clone_size: once; j_call: TRBJ2-7; d_call: NA; v_call: TRBV27; cdr3_aa: CASRVGVAYEQYF; cdr3_nt: TGTGCCAGCAGGGTTGGTGTGGCCTACGAGCAGTACTTC
clone_size: large; j_call: TRBJ2-1; d_call: NA; v_call: TRBV18; cdr3_aa: CASSPFARGSYNEQFF; cdr3_nt: TGTGCCAGCTCACCATTCGCCCGGGGGTCCTACAATGAGCAGTTCTTC
clone_size: NA; j_call: TRBJ2-7; d_call: NA; v_call: TRBV7-9; cdr3_aa: CASTRGPYEQYF; cdr3_nt: TGTGCCAGCACAAGGGGCCCCTACGAGCAGTACTTC
clone_size: NA; j_call: TRBJ2-7; d_call: NA; v_call: TRBV7-6; cdr3_aa: CASSLARDSYEQYF; cdr3_nt: TGTGCCAGCAGCTTAGCCAGGGACTCCTACGAGCAGTACTTC
clone_size: NA; j_call: TRBJ1-3; d_call: NA; v_call: TRBV6-4; cdr3_aa: CASSGNRAAGNTIYF; cdr3_nt: TGTGCCAGCAGTGGGAACAGGGCGGCTGGAAACACCATATATTTT
clone_size: NA; j_call: TRBJ1-1; d_call: TRBD1; v_call: TRBV18; cdr3_aa: CASSSLDRDGAFF; cdr3_nt: TGTGCCAGCTCGTCGCTTGACAGGGATGGAGCTTTCTTT
clone_size: NA; j_call: TRBJ2-1; d_call: TRBD2; v_call: TRBV4-1; cdr3_aa: CASSQDRLAGVWNEQFF; cdr3_nt: TGCGCCAGCAGCCAAGATAGACTAGCGGGAGTGTGGAATGAGCAGTTCTTC
clone_size: NA; j_call: TRBJ1-1; d_call: NA; v_call: TRBV12-2; cdr3_aa: CAGRWDRGFEAFF; cdr3_nt: TGTGCAGGCCGTTGGGACAGGGGGTTTGAAGCTTTCTTT
clone_size: few; j_call: TRBJ1-1; d_call: NA; v_call: TRBV5-1; cdr3_aa: CASSYGVEAFF; cdr3_nt: TGCGCCAGCAGCTACGGTGTAGAAGCTTTCTTT
clone_size: few; j_call: TRBJ1-1; d_call: NA; v_call: TRBV7-9; cdr3_aa: CASSLAEGMNTEAFF; cdr3_nt: TGTGCCAGCAGCTTAGCGGAAGGGATGAACACTGAAGCTTTCTTT
clone_size: once; j_call: TRBJ2-7; d_call: NA; v_call: TRBV6-5; cdr3_aa: CASSFGLEQYF; cdr3_nt: TGTGCCAGCAGTTTCGGGCTGGAGCAGTACTTC
clone_size: NA; j_call: TRBJ2-7; d_call: NA; v_call: TRBV2; cdr3_aa: CASKMRLIYEQYF; cdr3_nt: TGTGCCAGCAAGATGAGACTGATCTACGAGCAGTACTTC
clone_size: NA; j_call: TRBJ2-1; d_call: NA; v_call: TRBV29-1; cdr3_aa: CSVVVLSGEQFF; cdr3_nt: TGCAGCGTTGTGGTTTTATCGGGTGAGCAGTTCTTC
clone_size: NA; j_call: TRBJ1-5; d_call: NA; v_call: TRBV27; cdr3_aa: CASSLPRDQPQHF; cdr3_nt: TGTGCCAGCAGTTTACCTAGGGACCAGCCCCAGCATTTT
clone_size: NA; j_call: TRBJ1-1; d_call: NA; v_call: TRBV27; cdr3_aa: CASSPWTEISDTEAFF; cdr3_nt: TGTGCCAGCAGTCCCTGGACCGAAATTTCGGACACTGAAGCTTTCTTT
clone_size: once; j_call: TRBJ2-3; d_call: NA; v_call: TRBV30; cdr3_aa: CAWHKYGGVVTDTQYF; cdr3_nt: TGTGCCTGGCACAAGTATGGGGGAGTGGTCACAGATACGCAGTATTTT
clone_size: NA; j_call: TRBJ2-6; d_call: NA; v_call: TRBV6-5; cdr3_aa: CASSPLRGANVLTF; cdr3_nt: TGTGCCAGCAGTCCCTTGCGGGGGGCCAACGTCCTGACTTTC
clone_size: NA; j_call: TRBJ2-1; d_call: TRBD2; v_call: TRBV28; cdr3_aa: CASSTTSGYEQFF; cdr3_nt: TGTGCCAGCAGTACCACTAGCGGTTATGAGCAGTTCTTC
clone_size: few; j_call: TRBJ2-5; d_call: TRBD2; v_call: TRBV15; cdr3_aa: CATSPESAGGQETQYF; cdr3_nt: TGTGCCACCAGCCCCGAGTCCGCGGGGGGGCAAGAGACCCAGTACTTC
clone_size: NA; j_call: TRBJ2-3; d_call: TRBD1; v_call: TRBV7-8; cdr3_aa: CASSSRDRATDTQYF; cdr3_nt: TGTGCCAGCAGCTCCCGGGACAGGGCCACAGATACGCAGTATTTT
clone_size: NA; j_call: TRBJ2-6; d_call: NA; v_call: TRBV9; cdr3_aa: CASSPPRANVLTF; cdr3_nt: TGTGCCAGCAGCCCTCCTAGGGCCAACGTCCTGACTTTC
clone_size: NA; j_call: TRBJ2-7; d_call: NA; v_call: TRBV5-5; cdr3_aa: CASSLNGYEQYF; cdr3_nt: TGTGCCAGCAGCTTGAACGGCTACGAGCAGTACTTC
clone_size: NA; j_call: TRBJ2-1; d_call: TRBD2; v_call: TRBV14; cdr3_aa: CASSPSSGGISSYNEQFF; cdr3_nt: TGTGCCAGCAGCCCTTCTAGCGGGGGGATTAGCTCCTACAATGAGCAGTTCTTC
clone_size: NA; j_call: TRBJ2-7; d_call: NA; v_call: TRBV29-1; cdr3_aa: CSVEGGASATYEQYF; cdr3_nt: TGCAGCGTTGAAGGTGGGGCTAGCGCGACCTACGAGCAGTACTTC
clone_size: NA; j_call: TRBJ2-1; d_call: TRBD2; v_call: TRBV4-1; cdr3_aa: CASSQGTSGASGEQFF; cdr3_nt: TGCGCCAGCAGCCAAGGGACTAGCGGGGCCTCGGGGGAGCAGTTCTTC
clone_size: NA; j_call: TRBJ2-7; d_call: NA; v_call: TRBV19; cdr3_aa: CASSIQGAYEQYF; cdr3_nt: TGTGCCAGTAGTATCCAGGGTGCCTACGAGCAGTACTTC
clone_size: NA; j_call: TRBJ1-3; d_call: NA; v_call: TRBV5-5; cdr3_aa: CASSLEPGAAGNTIYF; cdr3_nt: TGTGCCAGCAGCTTGGAGCCGGGAGCGGCTGGAAACACCATATATTTT
clone_size: few; j_call: TRBJ1-1; d_call: NA; v_call: TRBV30; cdr3_aa: CAWSVGVNTEAFF; cdr3_nt: TGTGCCTGGAGTGTAGGGGTGAATACTGAAGCTTTCTTT
clone_size: NA; j_call: TRBJ2-7; d_call: NA; v_call: TRBV11-2; cdr3_aa: CASSLSWAYEQYF; cdr3_nt: TGTGCCAGCAGCTTATCGTGGGCCTACGAGCAGTACTTC
clone_size: NA; j_call: TRBJ2-5; d_call: NA; v_call: TRBV7-6; cdr3_aa: CASASAETQYF; cdr3_nt: TGTGCCAGCGCCAGTGCTGAGACCCAGTACTTC
clone_size: NA; j_call: TRBJ1-6; d_call: NA; v_call: TRBV6-1; cdr3_aa: CASSVGTSYNSPLHF; cdr3_nt: TGTGCCAGCAGTGTGGGAACCTCCTATAATTCACCCCTCCACTTT